This T cell receptor (beta chain) appears in the sequencing data of a study of control samples from healthy donors and cancer patients. The trim removed 5 bases at V and 4 bases at J, leaving 16 bases unmatched. The germline CDR1 and CDR2 sequences are LNHDA and SQIVND (reference sequence). This CDR3 contains 17 residues. Method: immunoSEQ multiplex PCR; TCRdb's copy keeps in-frame clones and lacks some. The table includes 200,000 or so clones, about 95% detected once. The sequencing input was blood. The origin of this receptor is a man aged 50 or older in good health. The chain is built from TRBV19 and TRBJ1-2, with TRBD1 matching 7 bases. The CDR3 bases are TGTGCCAGTAGTCCCCCAAGGGGGCAAAGCACAACCTATGGCTACACCTTC. Amino acids: CASSPPRGQSTTYGYTF.